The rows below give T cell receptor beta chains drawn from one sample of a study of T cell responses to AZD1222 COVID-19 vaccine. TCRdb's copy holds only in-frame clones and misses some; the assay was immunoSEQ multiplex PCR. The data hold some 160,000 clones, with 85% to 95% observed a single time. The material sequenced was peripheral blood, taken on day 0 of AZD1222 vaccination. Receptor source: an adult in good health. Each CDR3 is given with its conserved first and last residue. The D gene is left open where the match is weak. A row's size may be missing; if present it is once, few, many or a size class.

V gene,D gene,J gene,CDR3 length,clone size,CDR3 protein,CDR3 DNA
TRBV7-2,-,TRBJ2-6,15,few,CASSFTGSGANVLTF,TGTGCCAGCAGCTTTACAGGGAGTGGGGCCAACGTCCTGACTTTC
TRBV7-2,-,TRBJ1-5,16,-,CASSWSASGDNQPQHF,TGTGCCAGCAGCTGGAGTGCGAGTGGTGACAATCAGCCCCAGCATTTT
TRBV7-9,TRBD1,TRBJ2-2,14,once,CAVSQGAKTGELFF,TGTGCCGTAAGCCAGGGGGCGAAAACCGGGGAGCTGTTTTTT
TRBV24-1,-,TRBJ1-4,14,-,CATAQLATNEKLFF,TGTGCCACCGCCCAGCTTGCAACTAATGAAAAACTGTTTTTT
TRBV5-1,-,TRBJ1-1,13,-,CASSLGGRRLAFF,TGCGCCAGCAGCTTGGGTGGGAGGAGGCTAGCTTTCTTT
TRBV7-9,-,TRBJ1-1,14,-,CASSLTGGGTEAFF,TGTGCCAGCAGCTTAACAGGCGGTGGCACTGAAGCTTTCTTT
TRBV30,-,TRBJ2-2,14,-,CAWKRGTNTGELFF,TGTGCCTGGAAACGGGGAACGAACACCGGGGAGCTGTTTTTT
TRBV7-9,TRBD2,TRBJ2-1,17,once,CASSLSQGGGANNEQFF,TGTGCCAGCAGCTTATCCCAGGGCGGGGGGGCGAACAATGAGCAGTTCTTC
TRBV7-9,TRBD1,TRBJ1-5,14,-,CASSLTGGNQPQHF,TGTGCCAGCAGCTTAACAGGGGGCAATCAGCCCCAGCATTTT
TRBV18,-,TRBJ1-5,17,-,CASSPGLVDYSNQPQHF,TGTGCCAGCTCACCGGGTTTGGTGGATTATAGCAATCAGCCCCAGCATTTT